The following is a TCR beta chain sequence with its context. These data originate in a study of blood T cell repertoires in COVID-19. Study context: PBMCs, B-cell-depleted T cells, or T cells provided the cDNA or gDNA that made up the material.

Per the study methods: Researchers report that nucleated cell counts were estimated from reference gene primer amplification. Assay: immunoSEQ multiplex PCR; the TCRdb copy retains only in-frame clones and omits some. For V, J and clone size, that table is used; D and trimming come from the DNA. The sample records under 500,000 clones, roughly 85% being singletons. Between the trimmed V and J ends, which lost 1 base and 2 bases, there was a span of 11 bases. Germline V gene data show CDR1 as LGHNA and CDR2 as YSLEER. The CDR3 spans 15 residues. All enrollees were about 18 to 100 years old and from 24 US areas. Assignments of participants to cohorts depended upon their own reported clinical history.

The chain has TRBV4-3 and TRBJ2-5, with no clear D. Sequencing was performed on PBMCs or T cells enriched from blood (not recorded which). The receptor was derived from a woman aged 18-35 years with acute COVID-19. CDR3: CASSQGTTQQETQYF. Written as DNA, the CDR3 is TGCGCCAGCAGCCAAGGAACTACCCAGCAAGAGACCCAGTACTTC.